Presented here are 30 T cell receptor beta chains from one specimen sequenced in a study of cytomegalovirus exposure and HLA in healthy donors. The primer mix had 60 Vbeta and 13 Jbeta primers. Data came from immunoSEQ multiplex PCR; TCRdb stores just in-frame clones and leaves some out. The sample shows some 150,000 clones, 70% to 85% of them seen only once. Sequencing was carried out using PBMCs. Receptors were obtained from a male donor in good health and CMV-seronegative.

J is TRBJ1-1 and V is TRBV2, with 10 positions matching TRBD1. Germline values: CDR1 SNHLY, CDR2 FYNNEI. The CDR3 runs to 15 residues. Unmatched junction bases numbered 9, after V lost 7 bases and J lost 4 bases. The CDR3: CASKRWTGGGTEAFF. CDR3 nucleotide sequence: TGTGCCAGCAAGAGATGGACAGGGGGTGGCACTGAAGCTTTCTTT.

This chain joins TRBV29-1 and TRBJ2-5; no reliable D call. This CDR3 comprises 14 residues. The germline V gene encodes CDR1 SQVTM and CDR2 ANQGSEA. V lost 4 bases, J lost 0 bases, and 12 bases lay in between. This CDR3 reads CSVALYRYQETQYF. The CDR3 DNA is TGCAGCGTTGCCTTATACAGATACCAAGAGACCCAGTACTTC.

This sequence joins TRBV9 and TRBJ1-1; D may be TRBD1 (6 bases). CDR1 SGDLS and CDR2 YYNGEE come from the germline V gene. CDR3 length: 13 residues. V was cut by 1 base and J by 5 bases, with 9 bases left in between. This chain's CDR3 is CASSVQGSTEAFF. Written as DNA, the CDR3 is TGTGCCAGCAGCGTACAGGGGAGTACTGAAGCTTTCTTT.

This clone was recorded only once. This chain uses TRBV28 with TRBJ1-5; no clear D gene. Germline CDR1 is MDHEN and CDR2 is SYDVKM. V lost 7 bases and J 8 bases, leaving 18 bases between the germline ends. This CDR3 contains 14 residues. The CDR3: CASTPVRELEPQHF. CDR3 DNA: TGTGCCAGCACCCCGGTGCGGGAGTTGGAGCCCCAGCATTTT.

V and J are TRBV28 and TRBJ1-4, with 7 positions matching TRBD1. The CDR3 has 14 amino acids. CDR1 is MDHEN, CDR2 SYDVKM, per germline. After removal of 10 bases from V and 5 bases from J, the junction contained 10 bases not matched to a gene. CDR3 nucleotide sequence: TGTGCCACCGGTGGGACAGCCGTGAATGAAAAACTGTTTTTT. Its translation: CATGGTAVNEKLFF. Based on the CDR3 plus reference TRBV28 and TRBJ1-4, the full variable domain is DVKVTQSSRYLVKRTGEKVFLECVQDMDHENMFWYRQDPGLGLRLIYFSYDVKMKEKGDIPEGYSVSREKKERFSLILESASTNQTSMYLCATGGTAVNEKLFFGSGTQLSVL.

This CDR3 is CASSADRTSYEQYF. The CDR3 DNA reads TGTGCCAGCAGTGCGGACAGGACTTCCTACGAGCAGTACTTC. The V call is TRBV6-1, the J call TRBJ2-7; TRBD1 agrees at 7 bases. With 4 bases clipped from V and 1 base from J, the junction kept 4 bases outside the gene matches. Germline V gene lookup returns CDR1 MNHNS and CDR2 SASEGT. The CDR3 consists of 14 residues.

This clone was picked up a small number of times. The gene calls are TRBV13 and TRBJ2-2; TRBD2 aligns across 14 bases. This CDR3 has 19 residues. From germline, CDR1 is PRHDT and CDR2 FYEKMQ (reference sequence). Germline trimming cut 3 bases from V and 1 base from J; bases unmatched to any gene: 7. This chain's CDR3 is CASSLGTSGSEGNTGELFF. The CDR3 region has the DNA TGTGCCAGCAGCTTGGGGACTAGCGGGAGCGAGGGGAACACCGGGGAGCTGTTTTTT.

J is TRBJ2-7 and V is TRBV7-9; possibly TRBD1 for D (6 bases). The CDR3 has 14 residues. Trimming cost V 1 base and J 3 bases, with 10 bases left between them. The germline V gene has CDR1 SEHNR and CDR2 FQNEAQ (reference sequence). CDR3 amino acids: CASSLVTGHYEQYF. CDR3 in DNA: TGTGCCAGCAGCTTAGTGACAGGACACTACGAGCAGTACTTC. Together with reference TRBV7-9 and TRBJ2-7, the CDR3 gives the full variable domain: DTGVSQNPRHKITKRGQNVTFRCDPISEHNRLYWYRQTLGQGPEFLTYFQNEAQLEKSRLLSDRFSAERPKGSFSTLEIQRTEQGDSAMYLCASSLVTGHYEQYFGPGTRLTVT.

J is TRBJ2-7 and V is TRBV19; the D gene is possibly TRBD1 (6 bases). The germline V gene has CDR1 LNHDA and CDR2 SQIVND (reference sequence). The CDR3 is made up of 14 amino acids. The germline V and J ends were trimmed by 7 bases and 0 bases, with 13 bases remaining between them. The CDR3 sequence is CASTPDRNSYEQYF. As DNA, the CDR3 is TGTGCCAGTACTCCAGACAGGAACTCCTACGAGCAGTACTTC.

This chain uses TRBV5-6 with TRBJ1-1; 12 bases line up with TRBD1. The CDR3 is made up of 16 amino acids. The junction had 7 bases not matched to a gene; V was cut back by 2 bases and J by 5 bases. The germline gives CDR1 SGHDT, CDR2 YYEEEE. The CDR3: CASSFGTGGRRTEAFF. CDR3 sequence (DNA): TGTGCCAGCAGCTTCGGGACAGGGGGCAGAAGAACTGAAGCTTTCTTT.

The rearrangement links TRBV5-6 to TRBJ2-7; 13 bases are shared with TRBD2. Germline trimming cut 6 bases from V and 7 bases from J; bases unmatched to any gene: 13. Germline V lookup: CDR1 SGHDT, CDR2 YYEEEE. The CDR3 sequence is 16 residues long. CDR3 in amino acids: CASMRRTGTSGIEQYF. DNA for the CDR3: TGTGCCAGCATGCGCCGTACCGGGACTAGCGGGATTGAGCAGTACTTC.

The chain joins TRBV5-6 to TRBJ1-2; the D gene is possibly TRBD1 (6 bases). Germline CDR1 and CDR2: SGHDT and YYEEEE. V dropped 3 bases and J dropped 5 bases, with 14 bases sitting between them. The CDR3 contains 14 residues. CDR3 coding DNA: TGTGCCAGCAGCTGGGGGACACCGGTGTATGGCTACACCTTC. Translated: CASSWGTPVYGYTF.

V and J are TRBV9 and TRBJ2-7; tentatively, D is TRBD1 (5 bases). V was trimmed by 3 bases and J by 7 bases, leaving 17 bases between them. Germline V lookup: CDR1 SGDLS, CDR2 YYNGEE. The CDR3 has 14 residues. The CDR3 DNA sequence: TGTGCCAGCAGCGCAGACAGTATCTCGAATGAGCAGTACTTC. It specifies CASSADSISNEQYF. The full variable domain, completed using reference TRBV9 and TRBJ2-7, is DSGVTQTPKHLITATGQRVTLRCSPRSGDLSVYWYQQSLDQGLQFLIQYYNGEERAKGNILERFSAQQFPDLHSELNLSSLELGDSALYFCASSADSISNEQYFGPGTRLTVT.

This rearrangement joins TRBV5-4 to TRBJ2-3, with 12 bases identical to TRBD2. The CDR3 runs to 16 residues. Trimming cost V 0 bases and J 3 bases; bases outside gene matches: 2. In germline, CDR1 is SGHNT, CDR2 YYREEE (reference sequence). The CDR3 DNA reads as TGTGCCAGCAGCTTGGGACTAGCGGGAGCAACAGATACGCAGTATTTT. Protein product: CASSLGLAGATDTQYF.

About this clone: Mismatch with germline at one junction end may stem from a read error. The chain couples TRBV9 to TRBJ2-3; 9 bases fit TRBD2. In germline, CDR1 is SGDLS, CDR2 YYNGEE. The CDR3 extends over 16 amino acids. CDR3 nucleotides: TGTGCCAGCAGCGTAGGCCTAGCGGGGCTCACAGGTACGCAGTATTTT. Amino acid sequence: CASSVGLAGLTGTQYF.

The genes are TRBV7-9 and TRBJ2-7, with a possible D match to TRBD1 (5 bases). The germline V gene has CDR1 SEHNR and CDR2 FQNEAQ (reference sequence). The CDR3 spans 12 residues. Trimming shortened V by 10 bases and J by 3 bases, and 13 bases separated the two germline ends. The DNA for the CDR3 is TGTGCCACCGGACAAAACCTCTACGAGCAGTACTTC. It translates to CATGQNLYEQYF.

With respect to this clone: Germline is not matched at one junction end, which may reflect a read error. This chain connects TRBV27 to TRBJ2-7; TRBD2 is a possible D gene (5 bases). The germline V gene encodes CDR1 MNHEY and CDR2 SMNVEV (reference sequence). The CDR3 is made up of 14 amino acids. The CDR3 here is CASSLLNSADERYF. The CDR3 DNA follows: TGTGCCAGCAGTTTATTGAATAGCGCCGACGAGCGGTACTTC.

The genes are TRBV12-5 and TRBJ2-2; tentative D call: TRBD2 (6 bases). The CDR3 has 16 residues. Trimming removed 4 bases from V and 2 bases from J, with 14 bases in between. From germline, CDR1 is LGHNT and CDR2 FRNRAP. The CDR3: CASGSLAAYNTGELFF. CDR3 sequence (DNA): TGTGCTAGTGGTTCGTTAGCGGCTTACAACACCGGGGAGCTGTTTTTT.

The rearrangement uses TRBV7-2 and TRBJ1-5, with D maybe TRBD1 (5 bases). Per germline, CDR1 SGHTA and CDR2 FQGNSA. This CDR3 spans 16 amino acids. The V and J ends lost 4 bases and 0 bases respectively, with 13 bases between them. CDR3 nucleotide sequence: TGTGCCAGCAGCTCGGGGGACGGCTATAGCAATCAGCCCCAGCATTTT. It translates to CASSSGDGYSNQPQHF. Supplemented by reference TRBV7-2 and TRBJ1-5, the full variable domain reads GAGVSQSPSNKVTEKGKDVELRCDPISGHTALYWYRQSLGQGLEFLIYFQGNSAPDKSGLPSDRFSAERTGGSVSTLTIQRTQQEDSAVYLCASSSGDGYSNQPQHFGDGTRLSIL.

The chain employs TRBV4-1 and TRBJ1-2; D not resolved. V lost 0 bases to trimming and J lost 0 bases, with 11 bases between them. Germline V gene lookup returns CDR1 MGHRA and CDR2 YSYEKL. This CDR3 is built from 16 residues. The CDR3 is CASSQDLKETNYGYTF. In DNA form, the CDR3 reads TGCGCCAGCAGCCAAGATCTCAAGGAGACTAACTATGGCTACACCTTC.

This clone was observed once. The rearrangement uses TRBV29-1 and TRBJ2-4; D remains unclear. V lost 4 bases to trimming and J lost 9 bases, with 10 bases between them. Germline V gives CDR1 SQVTM, CDR2 ANQGSEA. This CDR3 is 11 amino acids long. The CDR3 coding sequence is TGCAGCGTTGTGCTGGCAAGCATTCAGTACTTC. This gives the protein CSVVLASIQYF.

CDR3 in amino acids: CASSLAPGGTEAFF. The DNA of the CDR3 is TGCGCCAGCAGCTTGGCTCCGGGGGGAACTGAAGCTTTCTTT. V is TRBV5-1 and J is TRBJ1-1; TRBD1 might be the D (5 bases). The CDR3 is 14 residues long. Germline V gives CDR1 SGHRS, CDR2 YFSETQ. The ends were cut back, 0 bases at V and 5 bases at J, with 11 bases in the middle.

This chain joins TRBV28 and TRBJ1-1; D not certain. The V end lost 2 bases, the J end lost 5 bases, and 9 bases lay between the germline ends. The CDR3 spans 13 residues. The V gene's germline CDR1 is MDHEN and CDR2 SYDVKM. This CDR3 reads CASSLRGWTEAFF. As DNA, the CDR3 is TGTGCCAGCAGTTTACGAGGGTGGACTGAAGCTTTCTTT.

This sequence joins TRBV15 and TRBJ2-5; 12 bases align to TRBD2. The CDR3 covers 15 residues. The V segment lost 6 bases and the J segment 4 bases; nucleotides outside the gene matches: 6. In germline, CDR1 is LNHNV, CDR2 YYDKDF (reference sequence). This CDR3 is CATSRTSGAVETQYF. CDR3 sequence (DNA): TGTGCCACCAGTCGGACTAGCGGGGCCGTAGAGACCCAGTACTTC.

V gene TRBV19 combines with J gene TRBJ1-2, with a possible D match to TRBD1 (5 bases). V was cut by 1 base and J by 6 bases, with 9 bases left in between. Germline V gene data show CDR1 as LNHDA and CDR2 as SQIVND (reference sequence). This CDR3 has 13 residues. The CDR3 protein is CASSIGTGHGYTF. The CDR3 DNA reads as TGTGCCAGTAGTATAGGAACAGGCCATGGCTACACCTTC. The entire variable domain, with the rest obtained from reference TRBV19 and TRBJ1-2, is as follows: DGGITQSPKYLFRKEGQNVTLSCEQNLNHDAMYWYRQDPGQGLRLIYYSQIVNDFQKGDIAEGYSVSREKKESFPLTVTSAQKNPTAFYLCASSIGTGHGYTFGSGTRLTVV.

The chain uses TRBV7-2 and TRBJ2-3; D unclear. Per the germline V gene, CDR1 is SGHTA and CDR2 is FQGNSA. This CDR3 is built from 12 residues. V lost 4 bases and J lost 6, with 8 bases in between. DNA of the CDR3: TGTGCCAGCAGCTCAACTCGGGATACGCAGTATTTT. It encodes CASSSTRDTQYF.

This rearrangement joins TRBV28 to TRBJ1-2, with 10 bases fitting TRBD1. The CDR3 has 12 residues. Germline assignment: CDR1 MDHEN and CDR2 SYDVKM. With 4 bases clipped from V and 7 bases from J, the junction kept 0 bases outside the gene matches. CDR3 coding DNA: TGTGCCAGCAGTTGGACAGGGGGTGGCTACACCTTC. Residues: CASSWTGGGYTF.

The chain recombines TRBV29-1 with TRBJ1-4; D not certain. CDR3 length: 13 residues. Germline V gene data show CDR1 as SQVTM and CDR2 as ANQGSEA. The ends were cut back, 4 bases at V and 7 bases at J, with 13 bases in the middle. CDR3 coding DNA: TGCAGCGTTGTCGGAGATTTGGGTGAAAAACTGTTTTTT. Its translation: CSVVGDLGEKLFF.

J is TRBJ2-7 and V is TRBV6-1; D possibly corresponds to TRBD1 (5 bases). The length of the CDR3 is 16 residues. The germline gives CDR1 MNHNS, CDR2 SASEGT. Trimming took off 0 bases at V and 4 bases at J, with 16 bases between the two ends. CDR3 residues: CASSEAPGFGQYEQYF. The CDR3 DNA is TGTGCCAGCAGTGAAGCGCCCGGCTTTGGACAATACGAGCAGTACTTC.

The CDR3 DNA is TGTGCCAGCTTACAGGGGAAAGGAGAGGACACTGAAGCTTTCTTT. This codes for CASLQGKGEDTEAFF. The chain links TRBV27 to TRBJ1-1, with TRBD1 identical over 7 bases. CDR3 length: 15 amino acids. Germline values: CDR1 MNHEY, CDR2 SMNVEV (reference sequence). The trim removed 8 bases at V and 3 bases at J, leaving 12 bases unmatched.